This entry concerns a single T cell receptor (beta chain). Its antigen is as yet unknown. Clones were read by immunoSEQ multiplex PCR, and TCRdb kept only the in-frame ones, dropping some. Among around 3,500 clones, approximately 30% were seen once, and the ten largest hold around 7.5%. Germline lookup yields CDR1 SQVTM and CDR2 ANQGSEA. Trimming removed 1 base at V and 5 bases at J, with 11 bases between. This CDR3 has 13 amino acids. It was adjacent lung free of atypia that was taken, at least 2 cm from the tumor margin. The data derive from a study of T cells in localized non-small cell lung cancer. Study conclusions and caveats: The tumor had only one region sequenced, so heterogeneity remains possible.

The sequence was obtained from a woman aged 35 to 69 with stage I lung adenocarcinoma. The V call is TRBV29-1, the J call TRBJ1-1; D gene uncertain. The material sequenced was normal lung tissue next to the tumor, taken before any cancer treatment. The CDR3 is CSVEVAGSTEAFF. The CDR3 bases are TGCAGCGTTGAAGTGGCAGGAAGTACTGAAGCTTTCTTT.